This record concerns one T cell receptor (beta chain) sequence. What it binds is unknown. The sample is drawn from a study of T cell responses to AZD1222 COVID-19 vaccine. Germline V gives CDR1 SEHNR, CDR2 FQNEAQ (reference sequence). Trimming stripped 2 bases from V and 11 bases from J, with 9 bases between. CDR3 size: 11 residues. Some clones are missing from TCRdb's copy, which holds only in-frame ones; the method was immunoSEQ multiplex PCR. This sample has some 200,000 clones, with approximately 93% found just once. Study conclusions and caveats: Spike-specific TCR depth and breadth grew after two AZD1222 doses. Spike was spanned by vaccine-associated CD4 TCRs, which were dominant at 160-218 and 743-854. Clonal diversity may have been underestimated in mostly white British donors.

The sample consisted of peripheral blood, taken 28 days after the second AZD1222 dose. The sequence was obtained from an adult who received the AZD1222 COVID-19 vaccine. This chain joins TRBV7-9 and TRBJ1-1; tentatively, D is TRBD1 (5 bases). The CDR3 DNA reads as TGTGCCAGCAGCTTAACCCGGGGGGCTTTCTTT. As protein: CASSLTRGAFF.